This T cell receptor (beta chain) comes out of a study of cytomegalovirus exposure and HLA in healthy donors (dated by TCRdb to between 2016 and 2019). General notes on the study: According to an earlier analysis of 587 of the donors, about 179 million T cells yielded roughly 110 million unique TCR beta sequences and 276 Gb of sequence data. About 280 gigabases of sequencing data and approximately 91 million unique TCR sequences made up an early release that covered 500 to 650 HLA-typed donors. Of the roughly 400 genotyped donors, less than 90% were placed in the genetic ancestry cluster associated with self-reported Caucasian donors. The aim of the study was to test whether cataloging public T cell receptors could identify signatures of past pathogen exposure. The T cell repertoires of 666 subjects were profiled by immunosequencing and related to cytomegalovirus serostatus. Besides the first cohort of approximately 670 subjects, a separate validation cohort made up of 120 or so different subjects was used. To predict cytomegalovirus infection status, the study brought together high-throughput TCR immunosequencing, statistical association of individual TCRs with disease status, and machine learning. To study patterns of TCR occurrence, a later analysis re-analyzed previously published TCR beta repertoires from 666 donors and added high-resolution HLA genotyping. Rather than using new phenotypic data, the later analysis identified candidate immune exposures from TCR beta sequences and from how often those sequences occurred across donors. An earlier analysis of 587 of the donors applied high-throughput TCR beta sequencing to assess whether each TCR beta V gene segment acted as functional or pseudogenic. Donor age, sex, ethnicity and CMV serostatus were compiled together with the repertoire data. A later genetic analysis took genome-wide SNP genotypes for about 65% of the 666 donors and used that subset as a discovery cohort. Every repertoire in the discovery cohort had been generated on one and the same sequencing platform. Class I and class II HLA loci were covered by the typing at four-digit resolution. Typing coverage differed by locus: A, B, C, DRB1 and DQB1 were typed in about 620-630 donors, DQA1 in 500 to 550, DPA1 in 606, and DPB1 in 450 to 480. About five DR-DQ haplotypes were treated as single units for association and clustering because of strong linkage in the cohort. Among some 400 genotyped donors of the cohort, an average of around 220,000 unique TCR beta nucleotide sequences was sequenced per donor, of which roughly 18% were non-productive. Overall results and qualifications from the work: In the study, 150 to 200 TCR beta chains were listed as associated with cytomegalovirus. Broadly in line with IMGT annotations, most TCR beta V segments showed up in productive rearrangements about 87% or about 30% of the time in an earlier analysis of under 700 of the donors. It was suggested by the authors that the approach could potentially be generalized to other disease states and immunological phenotypes. The cohort was sequenced for TCR beta chains only, and without alpha or paired-chain data the features that could be detected were limited. Several of the top co-occurrence clusters appeared to be linked to parvovirus B19, influenza, CMV and Epstein-Barr virus, according to a later analysis. In a later genetic analysis, fewer N-insertions in productive TCRs were reported among donors in an Asian-associated ancestry cluster than the approximately 670-donor mean. Most CMV-associated TCR beta chains appeared to be HLA-restricted in a later analysis, and the HLA associations seemed to be driven largely by CMV exposure. An association between a missense DCLRE1C variant and V-gene and J-gene trimming of TCR beta chains was found in a later genetic analysis and replicated in an independent cohort. In vitro tests confirmed that a few of the cytomegalovirus-associated TCR beta chains recognize cytomegalovirus antigens. The sequencing pipeline was judged likely to have produced a cluster of highly shared sequence variants as a technical artifact. Correlated functional status among segregating V segments might reflect linkage disequilibrium, but an unknown experimental factor could not be ruled out. Because HLA typing was unavailable for some donors at each locus, only the typed subset was used in association tests. Assigning TCR associations to individual alleles was difficult when HLA alleles, especially DR and DQ, strongly co-occurred. The 87-base-pair reads could not distinguish some IMGT-functional V segments, including TRBV6-2 and TRBV6-3, so those segments were excluded. Because counts were too low, 15 or so rarely observed V segments, including chromosome 9 orphons, were excluded from the earlier analysis of around 590 of the donors. A later analysis found that HLA-associated TCR beta chains were more clonally expanded and had lower generation probabilities than equally common non-associated chains. For the cohort, immune exposure information was limited to CMV serostatus. Sequencing depth was assumed to be roughly uniform across donors in the presence/absence analyses, though that assumption may not hold. At a false discovery rate of 0.05, a later analysis linked approximately 18,000 TCR beta sequences to specific HLA alleles. A later analysis found that TCR association rates varied across HLA loci, with DRB1 alleles showing the most associated TCRs and HLA-C alleles the fewest. While some public TCRs were present in many individuals, most TCR sequences turned up only very rarely across donors. A further reported finding was that TCR beta sequences accurately predicted the HLA-A and HLA-B alleles for most subjects in the first cohort. The classifier was reported to diagnose cytomegalovirus status with high specificity and sensitivity in both the original and validation cohorts.

The library was built by means of the immunoSEQ multiplex PCR assay. For the multiplex PCR, a mixture combining 60 forward primers for TCR Vbeta segments and 13 reverse primers for TCR Jbeta segments was used. The CDR3 region of rearranged TCR beta genes was amplified from genomic DNA by a multiplex PCR assay. The amplified TCR beta libraries were sequenced on the Illumina HiSeq System as 87-base-pair reads. The paper's data handling went like this. In a later analysis, some 80 million unique TCR beta chains were counted across the approximately 620 repertoires, and around 10 million of these chains were shared by at least two donors. A nearest-neighbor algorithm error-corrected the raw reads and collapsed the reads into unique sequences, merging closely related sequences to remove PCR and sequencing errors. V, D and J gene segments were assigned by aligning CDR3 sequences to IMGT reference sequences. For a sequence to be retained, a match of at least six nucleotides was required to both a V gene segment and a J gene segment. A rearrangement counted as productive if the CDR3 had no stop codons and remained in frame with V and J, and every other rearrangement counted as non-productive. Following IMGT convention, CDR3 was defined as the stretch from the second conserved V-encoded cysteine to the conserved J-encoded phenylalanine. The earlier analysis of 500 to 650 of the donors excluded any sequence lacking an unambiguous match to a single V gene segment. An earlier analysis of a few hundred of the donors called V segments functional above 56.7% productive rearrangements and segregating when the between-donor standard deviation exceeded 5%. A statistical classification framework was developed to diagnose cytomegalovirus status using the catalog of TCR beta chain sequences. In a later analysis, V and J genes were assigned by comparing TCR nucleotide sequences against IMGT/GENE-DB human TR gene sequences. Using the TCRdist pipeline, a later analysis assigned CDR3 sequences along with most-parsimonious VDJ recombination scenarios. In a later analysis, each TCR beta chain was defined by its CDR3 amino acid sequence together with its V-gene family, and reads without a unique V-gene family were excluded. In a later analysis, nearly 600 highly shared, low-generation-probability nucleotide sequences were removed to address suspected cross-contamination and a sequencing artifact. A later analysis calculated a clonal expansion index for each public chain from normalized within-repertoire ranks of inferred template counts. A later analysis computed generation probabilities with a VDJ recombination model fitted to out-of-frame rearrangements, and checked the results against IGoR. In a later analysis, TCR-TCR, TCR-HLA and TCR-CMV co-occurrence was scored with hypergeometric tests, and a repertoire-size bias correction was applied to TCR pairs. In a later analysis, false discovery rates were estimated by permuting HLA or CMV assignments 20 times. In a later analysis, co-occurring TCRs were grouped with DBSCAN, and TCRdist sequence similarity was added when clustering was performed within HLA-allele-positive subsets. Repertoires with fewer than 30,000 or more than 120,000 public chains were left out of co-occurrence clustering, as were five repertoires with anomalous nucleotide sharing. The clones in this table, taken by TCRdb from immuneACCESS, are in-frame only. Not every clone is retained; where verified, under half of the shortfall comes from an unresolved V gene, and the cause of the rest is unknown. Clone size and V and J calls were adopted from that table, with D and trimming inferred from the DNA. This sample has around 110,000 clones in its table, and approximately 81% of those were observed once. The ten largest clones represent 3% to 5% of the sample.

Deletion took 2 bases off V and 6 bases off J, with a span of 11 bases between the germline ends. The CDR3, from cysteine to phenylalanine, totals 14 residues. Solely the CDR3 DNA is kept, with 42 bases framed from the first base. CDR1 MNHEY and CDR2 SVGAGI are derived from the germline V gene. On this clone: Its antigen is not yet known. Base qualities are missing; no much larger clone stands one base away.

The cohort was made up of around 720 healthy bone marrow donors. At the time of sampling, all cohort members were nominally healthy, though unrecorded immune exposures were likely present. The donor was CMV seronegative and was included in the group of a few hundred seronegative cohort members. Every donor gave a peripheral blood sample, and the peripheral blood mononuclear cells from that sample were used for TCR beta sequencing. The Qiagen DNeasy Blood Extraction Kit was used to extract genomic DNA from the blood cell samples. The sequencing input was PBMCs. The sequence links TRBV6-5 to TRBJ2-1; possibly the D gene is TRBD1, per 5 matching bases. The receptor comes from a woman younger than 45 in good health and CMV-seronegative. The sequence in DNA is TGTGCCAGCAGTTACGGGTCTAGGGGCAATGAGCAGTTCTTC. It is translated as CASSYGSRGNEQFF.